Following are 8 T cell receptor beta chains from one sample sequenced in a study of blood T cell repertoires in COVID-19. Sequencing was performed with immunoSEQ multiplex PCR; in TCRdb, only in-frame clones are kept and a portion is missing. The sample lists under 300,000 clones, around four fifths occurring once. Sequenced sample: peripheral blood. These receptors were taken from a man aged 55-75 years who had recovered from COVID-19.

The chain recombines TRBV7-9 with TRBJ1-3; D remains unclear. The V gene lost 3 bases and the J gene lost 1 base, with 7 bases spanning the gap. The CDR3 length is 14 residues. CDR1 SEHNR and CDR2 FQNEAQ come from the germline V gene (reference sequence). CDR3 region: CASSFGSSGNTIYF. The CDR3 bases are TGTGCCAGCAGCTTCGGGTCATCTGGAAACACCATATATTTT.

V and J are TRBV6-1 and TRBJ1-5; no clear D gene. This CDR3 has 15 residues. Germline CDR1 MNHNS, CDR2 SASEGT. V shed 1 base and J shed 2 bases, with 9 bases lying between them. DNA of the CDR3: TGTGCCAGCAGTGAAGTAGATCAGGGCAATCAGCCCCAGCATTTT. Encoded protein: CASSEVDQGNQPQHF.

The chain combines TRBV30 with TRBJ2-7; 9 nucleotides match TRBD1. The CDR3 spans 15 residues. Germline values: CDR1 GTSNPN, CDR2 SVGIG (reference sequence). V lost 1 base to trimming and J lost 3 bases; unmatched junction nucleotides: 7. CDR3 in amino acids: CAWSEPGQGFYEQYF. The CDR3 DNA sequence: TGTGCCTGGAGTGAACCGGGACAGGGTTTCTACGAGCAGTACTTC.

CDR3 in DNA: TGTGCCAGCAGACGGGACAACTCTAATTCACCCCTCCACTTT. Translating gives CASRRDNSNSPLHF. This rearrangement joins TRBV2 to TRBJ1-6; D might be TRBD1 (6 bases). CDR3 length: 14 residues. The germline V gene has CDR1 SNHLY and CDR2 FYNNEI. With 6 bases removed from V and 6 bases from J, the gap between germline ends came to 12 bases.

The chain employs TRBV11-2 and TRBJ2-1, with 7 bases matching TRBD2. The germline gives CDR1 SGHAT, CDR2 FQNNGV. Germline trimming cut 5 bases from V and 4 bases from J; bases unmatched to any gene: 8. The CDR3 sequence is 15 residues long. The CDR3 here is CASSVGLGSYNEQFF. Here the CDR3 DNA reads TGTGCCAGCAGCGTAGGACTAGGCTCTTACAATGAGCAGTTCTTC.

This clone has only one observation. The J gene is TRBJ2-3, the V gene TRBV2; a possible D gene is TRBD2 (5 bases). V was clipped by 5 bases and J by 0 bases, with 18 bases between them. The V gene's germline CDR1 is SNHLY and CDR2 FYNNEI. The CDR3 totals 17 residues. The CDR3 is CASSRLPGSASTDTQYF. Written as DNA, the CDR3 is TGTGCCAGCAGTCGTCTACCGGGATCCGCTAGCACAGATACGCAGTATTTT. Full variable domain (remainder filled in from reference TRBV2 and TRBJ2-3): EPEVTQTPSHQVTQMGQEVILRCVPISNHLYFYWYRQILGQKVEFLVSFYNNEISEKSEIFDDQFSVERPDGSNFTLKIRSTKLEDSAMYFCASSRLPGSASTDTQYFGPGTRLTVL.

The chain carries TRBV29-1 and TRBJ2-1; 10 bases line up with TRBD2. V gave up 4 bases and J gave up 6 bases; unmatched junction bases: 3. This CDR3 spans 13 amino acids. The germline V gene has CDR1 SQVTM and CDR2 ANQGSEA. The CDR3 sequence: CSVASGSSNEQFF. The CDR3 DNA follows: TGCAGCGTTGCTAGCGGGAGTAGCAATGAGCAGTTCTTC.

The CDR3 is CASSPVQGLVADTQYF. CDR3 DNA sequence: TGTGCCAGCTCACCAGTCCAGGGGTTGGTCGCAGATACGCAGTATTTT. V gene TRBV18 combines with J gene TRBJ2-3, with D perhaps matching TRBD1 (6 bases). V was trimmed by 2 bases and J by 4 bases, leaving 16 bases between them. Germline V gene data show CDR1 as KGHSH and CDR2 as LQKENI. This CDR3 is 16 amino acids long.